These 14 T cell receptor beta chains share one sample of origin, sequenced in a study of T cell responses to AZD1222 COVID-19 vaccine (dated by TCRdb to about 2021). In light of the paper, this sample's time point label describes: baseline before first vaccination. The library was generated by the immunoSEQ multiplex PCR assay. TCRdb took over this immuneACCESS table, retaining in-frame rearrangements with V and J assigned. Such tables are incomplete; in checked studies, under half of the missing clones stem from an unresolved V gene, and the remainder is unexplained. The sample table lists under 95,000 clones, around 90% of them with a count of one. Of the sample, around 2.2% is held by the ten largest clones. The sequences come from peripheral blood, collected on day 0 of AZD1222 vaccination. The receptors stem from an adult in good health.

This clone occurred a few times. The chain joins TRBV30 to TRBJ2-2, with D possibly matching TRBD2 (6 bases). This CDR3 is built from 16 residues. V was pared by 2 bases and J by 4 bases, with 17 bases between. Germline lookup yields CDR1 GTSNPN and CDR2 SVGIG (reference sequence). The CDR3 sequence: CAWSRFGGRITGELFF. CDR3 DNA: TGTGCCTGGAGTAGGTTCGGGGGACGGATCACCGGGGAGCTGTTTTTT. Combining the CDR3 with reference TRBV30 and TRBJ2-2 gives the whole variable domain SQTIHQWPATLVQPVGSPLSLECTVEGTSNPNLYWYRQAAGRGLQLLFYSVGIGQISSEVPQNLSASRPQDRQFILSSKKLLLSDSGFYLCAWSRFGGRITGELFFGEGSRLTVL.

V and J are TRBV9 and TRBJ2-3; 8 bases fit TRBD2. Germline V CDR1 and CDR2: SGDLS, YYNGEE. Trimming took 0 bases from V and 4 from J; bases not matched to a gene: 4. The CDR3 covers 15 residues. CDR3 protein: CASSVAVGGADTQYF. CDR3 DNA sequence: TGTGCCAGCAGCGTAGCGGTCGGGGGGGCAGATACGCAGTATTTT.

This sequence joins TRBV6-5 and TRBJ2-1; D call uncertain. V was cut by 7 bases and J by 0 bases, with 7 bases left in between. This CDR3 comprises 13 residues. Germline V lookup: CDR1 MNHEY, CDR2 SVGAGI. The DNA of the CDR3 is TGTGCCAGCACCCGGAGCTCCTACAATGAGCAGTTCTTC. Its protein is CASTRSSYNEQFF.

This rearrangement joins TRBV3-1 (or the pseudogene TRBV3-2) to TRBJ1-5; D gene unclear. V was clipped by 4 bases and J by 3 bases, with 7 bases between them. The germline CDR1 and CDR2 sequences are LGHDT and YNNKEL (reference sequence). This CDR3 spans 13 amino acids. The CDR3 DNA reads as TGTGCCAGCAGCCCCCAGGCCAATCAGCCCCAGCATTTT. Protein product: CASSPQANQPQHF.

This clone appeared once. The V gene is TRBV18, the J gene TRBJ2-2; D is unresolved. CDR1 is KGHSH and CDR2 is LQKENI in the germline V gene. The CDR3 covers 15 residues. V dropped 2 bases and J dropped 1 base, with 8 bases sitting between them. CDR3 sequence reads: CASSPGNGNTGELFF. In DNA form, the CDR3 reads TGTGCCAGCTCACCAGGGAACGGGAACACCGGGGAGCTGTTTTTT.

This clone was counted once. The V call is TRBV11-3, the J call TRBJ2-5, with 7 nucleotides matching TRBD1. V was clipped by 5 bases and J by 2 bases; unmatched bases: 8. The CDR3 spans 15 residues. Germline V gives CDR1 SGHNT, CDR2 YENEEA. CDR3 sequence (DNA): TGTGCCAGCAGCCCGGGACAGTACTTACAAGAGACCCAGTACTTC. This translates into CASSPGQYLQETQYF.

The genes are TRBV11-2 and TRBJ2-7, with D perhaps TRBD2 (6 bases). Looked up from germline, CDR1 is SGHAT and CDR2 is FQNNGV. V was clipped by 8 bases and J by 4 bases, with 12 bases between them. This CDR3 comprises 12 residues. CDR3 sequence (DNA): TGTGCCAGCGGGGGGAGACTATACGAGCAGTACTTC. Translating gives CASGGRLYEQYF.

The rearrangement joins TRBV6-5 to TRBJ1-2; 11 bases are a match to TRBD1. Germline CDR1 MNHEY, CDR2 SVGAGI. Losses at the gene ends were 5 bases for V and 6 bases for J; bases not matched to a gene: 8. The CDR3 loop spans 15 amino acids. This CDR3 is CASSQRTGGSDGYTF. DNA for the CDR3: TGTGCCAGCAGTCAACGGACAGGGGGCTCGGATGGCTACACCTTC.

J is TRBJ2-1 and V is TRBV27; TRBD1 is a possible D gene (5 bases). From germline, CDR1 is MNHEY and CDR2 SMNVEV (reference sequence). Trimming removed 8 bases from V and 9 bases from J, with 17 bases in between. The CDR3 consists of 13 residues. The CDR3 region is CASGAQGIGEQFF. The CDR3, as DNA: TGTGCCAGCGGTGCCCAGGGTATAGGTGAGCAGTTCTTC.

The chain uses TRBV7-2 and TRBJ1-1, with 7 bases fitting TRBD1. The CDR3 covers 14 residues. V lost 4 bases, J lost 4 bases, and 6 bases stayed unmatched. In germline, CDR1 is SGHTA, CDR2 FQGNSA. CDR3: CASSSQGGLTEAFF. The CDR3 DNA reads as TGTGCCAGCAGCTCGCAGGGGGGGCTCACTGAAGCTTTCTTT. Based on the CDR3 plus reference TRBV7-2 and TRBJ1-1, the full variable domain is GAGVSQSPSNKVTEKGKDVELRCDPISGHTALYWYRQSLGQGLEFLIYFQGNSAPDKSGLPSDRFSAERTGGSVSTLTIQRTQQEDSAVYLCASSSQGGLTEAFFGQGTRLTVV.

This chain uses TRBV12-3 or TRBV12-4 with TRBJ2-5; a weak D match, TRBD2 (6 bases). V gave up 5 bases and J gave up 5 bases, with 12 bases separating them. This CDR3 spans 13 amino acids. Here the CDR3 DNA reads TGTGCCAGCAGTACCGCAGGGAGGGAGACCCAGTACTTC. Amino acid sequence: CASSTAGRETQYF.

The chain uses TRBV28 and TRBJ1-1; D ambiguous. CDR1 is MDHEN and CDR2 is SYDVKM in the germline V gene. Trimming removed 1 base at V and 8 bases at J, with 8 bases between. The CDR3 extends over 12 amino acids. The CDR3 loop is CASSLLTEEAFF. CDR3 DNA sequence: TGTGCCAGCAGTTTATTGACTGAGGAAGCTTTCTTT.

The chain combines TRBV27 with TRBJ1-1; TRBD1 might be the D (5 bases). Germline CDR1 MNHEY, CDR2 SMNVEV (reference sequence). The CDR3 length is 13 residues. V was cut by 6 bases and J by 4 bases, with 12 bases left in between. The CDR3 reads CASSRGGVTEAFF. In nucleotides, the CDR3 is TGTGCCAGCAGCCGCGGGGGGGTCACTGAAGCTTTCTTT.

V and J are TRBV12-3 or TRBV12-4 and TRBJ1-5; D not resolved. This CDR3 is built from 13 residues. Trimming stripped 4 bases from V and 4 bases from J, with 8 bases between. The CDR3 sequence is CASSYGSNQPQHF. CDR3 DNA: TGTGCCAGCAGTTACGGTTCAAATCAGCCCCAGCATTTT.